This T cell receptor beta chain is drawn from a study of shared clonotypes between healthy human individuals. With 4 bases removed from V and 6 bases from J, the gap between germline ends came to 13 bases. The germline V gene encodes CDR1 LGHNA and CDR2 YNFKEQ. This CDR3 spans 13 amino acids. Naive CD8 cells were CD45RO-negative, positively selected for CCR7, excluding terminally differentiated effector memory CD45RA+ cells. Sequencing used immunoSEQ multiplex PCR; TCRdb keeps in-frame clones, though not all of them. The sample lists around 650,000 clones; 96% were seen once. The sequenced sample was naive CD8+ T cells sorted from blood. The sequence came from a young woman in good health. The chain joins TRBV4-2 to TRBJ2-7, with D uncertain. CDR3 loop: CASSPSLSPEQYF. For the CDR3, the DNA is TGTGCCAGCAGCCCAAGCTTGTCGCCCGAGCAGTACTTC.